The 19 T cell receptor beta chains in this list originate from one sample, sequenced in a study of T cells in Graves' hyperthyroidism and ophthalmopathy. Amplified TCR beta CDR3 regions came from RNA transcripts. Researchers ran a first-round RT-PCR on the TCR CDR3 using the HTBI primer set. TCRdb reprocessed the multiplex PCR reads via MiXCR and lists one record per CDR3 protein. The repertoire holds about 610,000 distinct CDR3 sequences, with roughly 14% as singletons. The sequenced sample was blood. The receptors here all came from a woman between 40 and 50 years old with Graves' ophthalmopathy.

This clonotype was observed at least ten times. This rearrangement joins TRBV7-9 to TRBJ2-6, with no clear D. With 7 bases removed from V and 0 bases from J, the gap between germline ends came to 7 bases. CDR3 length: 14 residues. Germline-derived CDR1 and CDR2 are SEHNR and FQNEAQ (reference sequence). The CDR3 nucleotides read TGTGCCAGCATCCCTAACTCTGGGGCCAACGTCCTGACTTTC. Its protein product is CASIPNSGANVLTF.

This clonotype was seen many times. The J gene is TRBJ2-7, the V gene TRBV9; 9 nucleotides align to TRBD2. V dropped 0 bases and J dropped 7; count of bases not matched to a gene: 11. This CDR3 has 16 residues. The V gene's germline CDR1 is SGDLS and CDR2 YYNGEE. This chain's CDR3 is CASSVDPSGIQGEQYF. CDR3 nucleotide sequence: TGTGCCAGCAGCGTAGACCCTAGCGGGATCCAAGGAGAGCAGTACTTC.

The rearrangement uses TRBV19 and TRBJ1-5, with TRBD1 matching 8 bases. V was clipped by 8 bases and J by 1 base; unmatched bases: 7. The germline CDR1 and CDR2 sequences are LNHDA and SQIVND (reference sequence). This CDR3 is built from 15 residues. CDR3 in amino acids: CASVDRAMSNQPQHF. The CDR3 DNA sequence: TGTGCCAGTGTGGACAGGGCGATGAGCAATCAGCCCCAGCATTTT.

Ten or more counts support this clonotype. The J gene is TRBJ1-1, the V gene TRBV6-2 or TRBV6-3; TRBD1 matches at 7 bases. The CDR3 totals 14 residues. Germline CDR1 and CDR2: MNHEY and SVGEGT. The J segment lost 4 bases and the V segment lost 4 bases, leaving 6 bases of the junction unmatched. The CDR3 loop reads CASSWTGLGTEAFF. CDR3 bases: TGTGCCAGCAGTTGGACAGGACTTGGCACTGAAGCTTTCTTT.

This rearrangement joins TRBV4-2 to TRBJ1-1, with 7 bases that match TRBD1. The length of the CDR3 is 14 residues. V shed 3 bases and J 3 bases; nucleotides not matched to a gene: 4. Germline CDR1 reads LGHNA; CDR2 reads YNFKEQ. The CDR3 DNA sequence: TGTGCCAGCAGCCACGAAGACAGGGACACTGAAGCTTTCTTT. Translated: CASSHEDRDTEAFF.

The sample holds many counts of this clonotype. CDR3 sequence reads: CARKRGLARRSPYEQYF. DNA for the CDR3: TGTGCCAGGAAACGCGGCCTAGCGCGAAGGTCTCCCTACGAGCAGTACTTC. V gene TRBV28 combines with J gene TRBJ2-7; weak D call: TRBD2 (6 bases). In germline, CDR1 is MDHEN, CDR2 SYDVKM. The CDR3 sequence is 17 residues long. The V end lost 9 bases, the J end lost 2 bases, and 26 bases lay between the germline ends.

Ten or more counts support this clonotype. V usage is TRBV2 and J usage is TRBJ2-2; D remains unclear. Looked up from germline, CDR1 is SNHLY and CDR2 is FYNNEI. Between the trimmed V and J ends, which lost 8 bases and 1 base, there was a span of 17 bases. CDR3 length equals 16 residues. DNA of the CDR3: TGTGCCAGCGACCTAGGAGACCGAATGAACACCGGGGAGCTGTTTTTT. As protein: CASDLGDRMNTGELFF.

This clonotype was counted a few times. V and J are TRBV11-1 and TRBJ2-3; unclear D gene. This CDR3 spans 15 amino acids. Germline values: CDR1 SGHAT, CDR2 FQDESV (reference sequence). The V end was cut by 1 base, the J end by 2 bases, with 10 bases between. CDR3 sequence (DNA): TGTGCCAGCAGCTTAGTGGGTACTTTCACAGATACGCAGTATTTT. Protein product: CASSLVGTFTDTQYF.

This clonotype showed up many times. V gene TRBV19 combines with J gene TRBJ1-1; D ambiguous. V lost 8 bases and J lost 11, with 21 bases in between. The CDR3 totals 13 residues. Germline V gives CDR1 LNHDA, CDR2 SQIVND (reference sequence). The chain's CDR3 is CASCNYVGRRAFF. The CDR3 DNA follows: TGTGCCAGTTGTAACTATGTCGGGCGTCGGGCTTTCTTT. Together with reference TRBV19 and TRBJ1-1, the CDR3 gives the full variable domain: DGGITQSPKYLFRKEGQNVTLSCEQNLNHDAMYWYRQDPGQGLRLIYYSQIVNDFQKGDIAEGYSVSREKKESFPLTVTSAQKNPTAFYLCASCNYVGRRAFFGQGTRLTVV.

This rearrangement joins TRBV30 to TRBJ1-2; possibly TRBD1 for D (6 bases). Trimming removed 4 bases at V and 2 bases at J, with 14 bases between. Germline CDR1 reads GTSNPN; CDR2 reads SVGIG (reference sequence). The CDR3 extends over 14 amino acids. The CDR3 region has the DNA TGTGCCTGGACCCCGGGAGGGGGGAACTATGGCTACACCTTC. The encoded protein is CAWTPGGGNYGYTF.

This clonotype occurred once. This may be a read error, as it is one base from a much larger clone. This chain connects TRBV29-1 to TRBJ1-2, with 9 bases fitting TRBD1. The CDR3 contains 15 residues. From germline, CDR1 is SQVTM and CDR2 ANQGSEA. V shed 8 bases and J 9 bases; nucleotides not matched to a gene: 19. DNA of the CDR3: TGCAGCATATGGGAGAACCGGGACAGGGTGTGTAGCTACACCTTC. Protein sequence: CSIWENRDRVCSYTF.

In this sample, this clonotype turned up many times. This sequence joins TRBV20-1 and TRBJ2-5; D is perhaps TRBD1 or TRBD2 (6 bases each). V was trimmed by 8 bases and J by 5 bases, leaving 18 bases between them. This CDR3 has 13 amino acids. Per germline, CDR1 DFQATT and CDR2 SNEGSKA (reference sequence). Here the CDR3 reads CSIPSLGGETQYF. CDR3 coding DNA: TGCAGTATACCTTCTCTAGGGGGGGAGACCCAGTACTTC.

In its sample, this clonotype was seen many times. V is TRBV19 and J is TRBJ1-1, with a tentative D call TRBD1 (5 bases). Germline lookup yields CDR1 LNHDA and CDR2 SQIVND (reference sequence). This CDR3 has 16 residues. Trimming left V 6 bases short and J 1 base short, with 18 bases between. CDR3 amino acids: CASRSQKTTGNTEAFF. DNA for the CDR3: TGTGCCAGTAGATCACAAAAGACCACAGGGAACACTGAAGCTTTCTTT.

Here the CDR3 DNA reads TGTGCCAGCAGCTTGTCCGGGACAGGGCACGGGATCTCCTACGAGCAGTACTTC. It codes for CASSLSGTGHGISYEQYF. The chain has TRBV11-2 and TRBJ2-7; 9 bases are shared with TRBD1. The CDR3 runs 18 residues. The germline V gene has CDR1 SGHAT and CDR2 FQNNGV. V shed 3 bases, J shed 0 bases, and the junction held 12 bases outside the gene matches. Combining the CDR3 with reference TRBV11-2 and TRBJ2-7 gives the whole variable domain EAGVAQSPRYKIIEKRQSVAFWCNPISGHATLYWYQQILGQGPKLLIQFQNNGVVDDSQLPKDRFSAERLKGVDSTLKIQPAKLEDSAVYLCASSLSGTGHGISYEQYFGPGTRLTVT.

This clonotype was seen ten or more times. This chain links TRBV12-3 or TRBV12-4 with TRBJ2-7; D tentatively fits TRBD1 or TRBD2 (5 bases each). V lost 7 bases and J 3 bases, leaving 19 bases between the germline ends. This CDR3 is 15 amino acids long. In nucleotides, the CDR3 is TGTGCCAGCACACCAACGGGGTCAGGGAACTACGAGCAGTACTTC. This codes for CASTPTGSGNYEQYF.

Ten or more counts support this clonotype. J is TRBJ1-1 and V is TRBV20-1; 8 bases match TRBD1. This CDR3 has 13 residues. Germline loops: CDR1 DFQATT, CDR2 SNEGSKA (reference sequence). V was clipped by 3 bases and J by 4 bases; unmatched bases: 4. Here the CDR3 DNA reads TGCAGTGCTAGGGGGGACAGGAGCACTGAAGCTTTCTTT. Amino acid sequence: CSARGDRSTEAFF.

A few counts support this clonotype. The chain uses TRBV30 and TRBJ2-7; TRBD1 matches at 7 bases. Trimming cost V 2 bases and J 3 bases; bases outside gene matches: 10. Per the germline V gene, CDR1 is GTSNPN and CDR2 is SVGIG (reference sequence). The length of the CDR3 is 15 residues. CDR3 bases: TGTGCCTGGAGTCCAATCGAGACAGGGCTCTACGAGCAGTACTTC. Residues: CAWSPIETGLYEQYF.

This clonotype was counted ten times or more. The rearrangement uses TRBV24-1 and TRBJ2-5; D ambiguous. Germline loops: CDR1 KGHDR, CDR2 SFDVKD. The CDR3 is 13 residues long. Trimming removed 3 bases from V and 2 bases from J, with 6 bases in between. This CDR3 reads CATSDNKQETQYF. The CDR3, as DNA: TGTGCCACCAGTGATAATAAACAAGAGACCCAGTACTTC.

This clonotype has only a few counts. The J gene is TRBJ2-6, the V gene TRBV24-1, with D possibly being TRBD1 or TRBD2 (5 bases each). This CDR3 contains 16 residues. Trimming pared 5 bases from V and 0 bases from J, leaving 10 bases between. Germline V gene lookup returns CDR1 KGHDR and CDR2 SFDVKD. The CDR3 loop is CATSGGSGSGANVLTF. The CDR3 DNA is TGTGCCACCAGTGGGGGCAGCGGCTCTGGGGCCAACGTCCTGACTTTC.